Following are 6 T cell receptor beta chains from one sample sequenced in a study of blood T cell repertoires in COVID-19. The table came from immunoSEQ multiplex PCR; TCRdb's copy has only in-frame clones and leaves some out. The sample yields a few hundred thousand clones, roughly 80% seen once. The specimen sequenced was peripheral blood. All receptors derive from a person aged 65 to 79 with COVID-19, enrolled during active disease.

The rearrangement joins TRBV18 to TRBJ2-6; D gene ambiguous. Trimming took off 2 bases at V and 0 bases at J, with 2 bases between the two ends. Germline V gene lookup returns CDR1 KGHSH and CDR2 LQKENI. The CDR3 runs to 14 residues. The CDR3 here is CASSPYSGANVLTF. Here the CDR3 DNA reads TGTGCCAGCTCACCATACTCTGGGGCCAACGTCCTGACTTTC. Complete variable domain (other parts from reference TRBV18 and TRBJ2-6): NAGVMQNPRHLVRRRGQEARLRCSPMKGHSHVYWYRQLPEEGLKFMVYLQKENIIDESGMPKERFSAEFPKEGPSILRIQQVVRGDSAAYFCASSPYSGANVLTFGAGSRLTVL.

The chain is built from TRBV15 and TRBJ1-2, with D uncertain. CDR3 length: 15 residues. The V end lost 0 bases, the J end lost 6 bases, and 14 bases lay between the germline ends. The germline V gene has CDR1 LNHNV and CDR2 YYDKDF (reference sequence). For the CDR3, the DNA is TGTGCCACCAGCAGAGATCAAGCTGAAACTAATGGCTACACCTTC. Amino acids: CATSRDQAETNGYTF.

The chain uses TRBV2 and TRBJ2-1; 11 nucleotides align to TRBD2. Looked up from germline, CDR1 is SNHLY and CDR2 is FYNNEI. The length of the CDR3 is 14 residues. J was trimmed by 6 bases and V by 5 bases; bases with no gene match: 3. The CDR3 spells CASSNSGGANEQFF. CDR3 DNA: TGTGCCAGCAGTAATAGCGGGGGGGCCAATGAGCAGTTCTTC. Based on the CDR3 plus reference TRBV2 and TRBJ2-1, the full variable domain is EPEVTQTPSHQVTQMGQEVILRCVPISNHLYFYWYRQILGQKVEFLVSFYNNEISEKSEIFDDQFSVERPDGSNFTLKIRSTKLEDSAMYFCASSNSGGANEQFFGPGTRLTVL.

The chain carries TRBV7-2 and TRBJ2-5; 7 bases are a match to TRBD2. Germline loops: CDR1 SGHTA, CDR2 FQGNSA. The ends lost 2 bases at V and 4 bases at J; junction bases unmatched: 13. The length of the CDR3 is 17 residues. The CDR3 reads CASSLIRGGVGRETQYF. The CDR3 DNA follows: TGTGCCAGCAGCTTAATAAGGGGAGGGGTGGGTAGAGAGACCCAGTACTTC.

J is TRBJ2-3 and V is TRBV7-2; 10 bases agree with TRBD2. The CDR3 has 15 residues. CDR1 SGHTA and CDR2 FQGNSA come from the germline V gene. Trimming at V came to 6 bases and at J to 4 bases, leaving 7 bases not matched to a gene. This chain's CDR3 is CASRQSGRAADTQYF. CDR3 sequence (DNA): TGTGCCAGCAGACAAAGCGGGAGGGCCGCAGATACGCAGTATTTT. The complete variable domain, with remaining parts taken from reference TRBV7-2 and TRBJ2-3, reads GAGVSQSPSNKVTEKGKDVELRCDPISGHTALYWYRQSLGQGLEFLIYFQGNSAPDKSGLPSDRFSAERTGGSVSTLTIQRTQQEDSAVYLCASRQSGRAADTQYFGPGTRLTVL.

This clone was counted between two and nine times. Other DNA sequences within the sample encode an identical CDR3. This chain joins TRBV7-2 and TRBJ1-5, with D tentatively TRBD1 (6 bases). In germline, CDR1 is SGHTA, CDR2 FQGNSA. The CDR3 loop spans 17 amino acids. Trimming removed 0 bases at V and 4 bases at J, with 16 bases between. CDR3: CASSLALGGAGNQPQHF. The CDR3 DNA is TGTGCCAGCAGCTTAGCGCTTGGGGGGGCAGGGAATCAGCCCCAGCATTTT.